The sequence of this TCR beta chain was determined in a study of T cell responses to AZD1222 COVID-19 vaccine. Study-wide results and limits: Donors were largely white British and mainly female; clonal diversity was possibly underestimated. Repertoires were obtained solely post-peak T cell response. Spike-specific TCR breadth rose after two AZD1222 doses, and depth rose as well.

The data were produced by immunoSEQ multiplex PCR, yet TCRdb's version contains in-frame clones alone and is incomplete. The table shows about 140,000 clones, with more than 85% occurring only once. The CDR3 consists of 18 residues. The ends lost 3 bases at V and 3 bases at J; junction bases unmatched: 16. CDR1 and CDR2 (germline): MNHNS, SASEGT. Combined were second doses at about 4 or about 12 weeks. About this clone itself: Its antigen is undetermined.

The sample consisted of peripheral blood, taken 28 days after the second AZD1222 dose. The chain uses TRBV6-1 and TRBJ2-7; 8 bases map to TRBD1. This receptor was identified in an adult who received the AZD1222 COVID-19 vaccine. CDR3 DNA sequence: TGTGCCAGCAGTGATCTTCTCGAGGAGGACAGGGCAGACTACGAGCAGTACTTC. Translating it yields CASSDLLEEDRADYEQYF.